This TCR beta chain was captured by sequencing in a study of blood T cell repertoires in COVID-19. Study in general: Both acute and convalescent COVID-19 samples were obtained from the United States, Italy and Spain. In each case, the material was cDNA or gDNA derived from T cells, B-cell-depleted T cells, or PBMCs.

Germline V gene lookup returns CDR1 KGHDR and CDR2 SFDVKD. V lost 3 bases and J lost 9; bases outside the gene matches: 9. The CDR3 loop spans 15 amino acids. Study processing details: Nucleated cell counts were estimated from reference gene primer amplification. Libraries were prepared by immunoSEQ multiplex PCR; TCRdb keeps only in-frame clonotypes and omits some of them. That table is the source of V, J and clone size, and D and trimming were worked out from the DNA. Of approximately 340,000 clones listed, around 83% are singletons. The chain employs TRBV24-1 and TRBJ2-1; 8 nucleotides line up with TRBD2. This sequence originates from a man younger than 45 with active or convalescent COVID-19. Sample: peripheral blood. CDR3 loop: CATSDGRIAGSEQFF. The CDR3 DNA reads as TGTGCCACCAGTGATGGCCGGATAGCGGGGAGTGAGCAGTTCTTC.